This T cell receptor beta chain was identified during a study of T-cell reconstitution after alpha-beta-depleted transplantation in children. The authors prepared the TCRbeta library with unique molecular identifiers. One entry per CDR3 protein results from TCRdb running MiXCR on the PCR reads. The sample holds some 490,000 distinct CDR3 sequences, around 13% seen once. Germline V CDR1 and CDR2: SGHRS, YFSETQ. The CDR3 covers 17 residues. The germline V and J ends were trimmed by 4 bases and 5 bases, with 21 bases remaining between them. The chain joins TRBV5-1 to TRBJ2-2; D tentatively reads TRBD1 or TRBD2 (5 bases each). The specimen was PBMCs from the stem cell graft donor, collected from the stem cell graft. This receptor was obtained from a human donor who donated a stem cell graft to a child with combined immunodeficiency. CDR3 amino acids: CASSPQMAGRGTGELFF. In DNA form, the CDR3 reads TGCGCCAGCAGCCCCCAAATGGCAGGGCGAGGGACCGGGGAGCTGTTTTTT.